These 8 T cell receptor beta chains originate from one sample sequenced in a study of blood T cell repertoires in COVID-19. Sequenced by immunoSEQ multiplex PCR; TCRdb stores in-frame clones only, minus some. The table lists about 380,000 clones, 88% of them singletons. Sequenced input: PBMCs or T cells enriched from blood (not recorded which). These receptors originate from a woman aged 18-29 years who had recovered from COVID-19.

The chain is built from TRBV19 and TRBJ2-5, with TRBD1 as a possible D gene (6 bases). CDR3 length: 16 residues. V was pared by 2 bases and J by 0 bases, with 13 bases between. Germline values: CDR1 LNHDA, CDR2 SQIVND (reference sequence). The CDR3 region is CASSISDTGNQETQYF. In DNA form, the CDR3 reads TGTGCCAGTAGTATATCCGACACAGGGAACCAAGAGACCCAGTACTTC.

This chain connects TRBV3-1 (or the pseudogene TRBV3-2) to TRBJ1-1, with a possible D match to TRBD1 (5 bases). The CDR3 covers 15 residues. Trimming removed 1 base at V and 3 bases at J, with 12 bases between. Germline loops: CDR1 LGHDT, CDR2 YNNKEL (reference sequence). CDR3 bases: TGTGCCAGCAGCCAAGCCAGGGTAGTTGACACTGAAGCTTTCTTT. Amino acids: CASSQARVVDTEAFF.

The CDR3 region has the DNA TGTGCCAGCAGCTTCTCCCCGAAGGGACAGGAAGCTTTCTTT. The encoded protein is CASSFSPKGQEAFF. The chain carries TRBV7-9 and TRBJ1-1; TRBD1 matches at 7 bases. Germline V CDR1 and CDR2: SEHNR, FQNEAQ (reference sequence). This CDR3 contains 14 residues. V was pared by 3 bases and J by 8 bases, with 9 bases of the junction left unmatched. The complete variable domain, with remaining parts taken from reference TRBV7-9 and TRBJ1-1, reads DTGVSQNPRHKITKRGQNVTFRCDPISEHNRLYWYRQTLGQGPEFLTYFQNEAQLEKSRLLSDRFSAERPKGSFSTLEIQRTEQGDSAMYLCASSFSPKGQEAFFGQGTRLTVV.

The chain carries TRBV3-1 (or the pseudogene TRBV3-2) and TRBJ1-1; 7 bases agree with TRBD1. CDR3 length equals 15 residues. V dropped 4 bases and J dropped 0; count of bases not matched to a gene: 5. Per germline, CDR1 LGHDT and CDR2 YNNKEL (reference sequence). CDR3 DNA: TGTGCCAGCAGCCGGGACAGCCTAATGAACACTGAAGCTTTCTTT. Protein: CASSRDSLMNTEAFF.

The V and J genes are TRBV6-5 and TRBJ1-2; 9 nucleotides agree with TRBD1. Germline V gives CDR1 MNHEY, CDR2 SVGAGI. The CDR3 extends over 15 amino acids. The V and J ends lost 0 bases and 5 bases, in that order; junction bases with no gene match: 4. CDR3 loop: CASSYSGTGNYGYTF. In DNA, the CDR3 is TGTGCCAGCAGTTACTCCGGGACAGGGAATTATGGCTACACCTTC.

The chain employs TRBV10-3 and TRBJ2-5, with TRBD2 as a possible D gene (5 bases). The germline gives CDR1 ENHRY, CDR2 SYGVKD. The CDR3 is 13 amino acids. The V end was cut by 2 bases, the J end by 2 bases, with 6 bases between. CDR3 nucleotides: TGTGCCATCAGTGAGGGCGGGCAAGAGACCCAGTACTTC. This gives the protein CAISEGGQETQYF.

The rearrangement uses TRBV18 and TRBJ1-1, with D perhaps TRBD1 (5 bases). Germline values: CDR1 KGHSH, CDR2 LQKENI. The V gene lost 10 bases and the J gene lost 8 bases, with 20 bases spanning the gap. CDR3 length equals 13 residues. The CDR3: CATQPVGAGEAFF. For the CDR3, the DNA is TGTGCCACACAACCCGTCGGGGCGGGGGAAGCTTTCTTT.

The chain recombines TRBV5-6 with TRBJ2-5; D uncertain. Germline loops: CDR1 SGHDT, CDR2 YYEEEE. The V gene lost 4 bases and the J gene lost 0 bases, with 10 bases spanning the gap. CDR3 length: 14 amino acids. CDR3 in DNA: TGTGCCAGCAGCACCCAGGTCAACCAAGAGACCCAGTACTTC. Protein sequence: CASSTQVNQETQYF.